This T cell receptor (beta chain) was sequenced during a study of blood T cell repertoires in COVID-19. Overall study context: Nucleic acid was either cDNA or gDNA, and it came from T cells, B-cell-depleted T cells, or PBMCs.

V was pared by 5 bases and J by 0 bases, with 9 bases between. The germline CDR1 and CDR2 sequences are SGHDT and YYEEEE. The CDR3 extends over 13 amino acids. Data came from immunoSEQ multiplex PCR; TCRdb stores just in-frame clones and leaves some out. The sample lists around 100,000 clones; around 91% were seen once. This clone was counted between two and nine times. Sequencing used peripheral blood. V and J are TRBV5-6 and TRBJ2-7, with a weak D call TRBD2 (6 bases). This TCR was sampled from a man aged 18-30 years with COVID-19, enrolled during active disease. The CDR3 nucleotides read TGTGCCAGCAGGTCCGGGAGCTCCTACGAGCAGTACTTC. It is translated as CASRSGSSYEQYF. The variable domain in full, with the rest retrieved from reference TRBV5-6 and TRBJ2-7, is DAGVTQSPTHLIKTRGQQVTLRCSPKSGHDTVSWYQQALGQGPQFIFQYYEEEERQRGNFPDRFSGHQFPNYSSELNVNALLLGDSALYLCASRSGSSYEQYFGPGTRLTVT.